Listed below are T cell receptor beta chains from one sample, sequenced in a study of cytomegalovirus exposure and HLA in healthy donors. Repertoires were generated with immunoSEQ multiplex PCR, while TCRdb's copy carries only in-frame clones and drops some. The sample has about 160,000 clones; approximately 80% are singletons. Sample: PBMCs. The receptors shown here come from a man aged 18 to 35 in good health and CMV-seropositive. Both conserved end residues are part of each CDR3. D genes are given only for firm matches. Expanded clones are given a class, and other clones once, few, many or no size at all.

cdr3_length	v_call	d_call	j_call	clone_size	cdr3_nt	cdr3_aa
13	TRBV18	TRBD2	TRBJ2-3	NA	TGTGCCAGCTCAACCCGGGACTACGATACGCAGTATTTT	CASSTRDYDTQYF
14	TRBV29-1	TRBD1	TRBJ1-2	NA	TGCAGCGCCATGCCGACAGGGGGAGACTATGGCTACACCTTC	CSAMPTGGDYGYTF
14	TRBV29-1	NA	TRBJ2-7	NA	TGCAGCGCCCGGCGTGGGCAGGGTGCCTACGAGCAGTACTTC	CSARRGQGAYEQYF
14	TRBV6-5	TRBD2	TRBJ2-3	NA	TGTGCCAGCAGTGCAGGGACTAGTCCAGATACGCAGTATTTT	CASSAGTSPDTQYF
15	TRBV6-1	TRBD1	TRBJ1-3	NA	TGTGCCAGCAGTGAAGTTGTAGGGGGCAGAAACACCATATATTTT	CASSEVVGGRNTIYF
14	TRBV7-9	TRBD1	TRBJ2-2	once	TGTGCCAGCAGCCTCGGACAGGGATCCGGGGAGCTGTTTTTT	CASSLGQGSGELFF
17	TRBV10-3	NA	TRBJ1-5	few	TGTGCCAGCAGTTATTACGGACAGTTGGGGCCCAATCAGCCCCAGCATTTT	CASSYYGQLGPNQPQHF
13	TRBV30	NA	TRBJ2-1	once	TGTGTGTGTGGCCGAAGCTCCTACAATGAGCAGTTCTTC	CVCGRSSYNEQFF
15	TRBV5-1	NA	TRBJ2-1	NA	TGCGCCAGCAGCAATTCGGGAGAAGCTAGCTATGAGCAGTTCTTC	CASSNSGEASYEQFF
16	TRBV9	NA	TRBJ1-2	once	TGTGCCAGCAGCTCCAGCCAAGGGAGCCTATACTATGGCTACACCTTC	CASSSSQGSLYYGYTF
16	TRBV5-6	TRBD1	TRBJ2-6	NA	TGTGCCAGCAGCTCTATCCAGGGGGCTGGGGCCAACGGCCTGACTTTC	CASSSIQGAGANGLTF
16	TRBV15	TRBD2	TRBJ2-5	NA	TGTGCCACCAGCAGAGATTTAGCGGGGAGTGGGGAGACCCAGTACTTC	CATSRDLAGSGETQYF
13	TRBV7-9	NA	TRBJ2-3	NA	TGTTCCAGCAGCTTAACTCATGGGGCTACGCAGTATTTT	CSSSLTHGATQYF
16	TRBV4-2	TRBD1	TRBJ2-7	NA	TGTGCCAGCAGCCAAGATCGTGACAGGGGAGCCTACGAGCAGTACTTC	CASSQDRDRGAYEQYF
15	TRBV27	TRBD1	TRBJ1-2	NA	TGTGCCAGCAGTATCTTAGGGGGACAGGGGGATGGCTACACCTTC	CASSILGGQGDGYTF
13	TRBV5-1	NA	TRBJ2-7	NA	TGCGCCAGCAGCTGGGAGCCATCCTACGAGCAGTACTTC	CASSWEPSYEQYF
14	TRBV2	TRBD1	TRBJ1-4	once	TGTGCCAGCAGACTGGACAGGTCTAATGAAAAACTGTTTTTT	CASRLDRSNEKLFF
16	TRBV7-8	NA	TRBJ2-1	NA	TGTGCCAGCAGCTTAGGGGGCAGGATACCTTTTAATGAGCAGTTCTTC	CASSLGGRIPFNEQFF
14	TRBV10-3	TRBD1	TRBJ2-7	NA	TGTGCCATCAGGCAGGGACAGGTTTCCTACGAGCAGTACTTC	CAIRQGQVSYEQYF
14	TRBV11-2	NA	TRBJ2-7	NA	TGTGCCAGCAGCTTAGATTTGCTAGCCGGCGAGCAGTACTTC	CASSLDLLAGEQYF
15	TRBV6-1	NA	TRBJ2-7	NA	TGTGCCAGCAGTGAATTCGACCTAGCGCCATACGAGCAGTACTTC	CASSEFDLAPYEQYF
15	TRBV6-5	NA	TRBJ2-4	NA	TGTGCCAGCAGTTCCATCGCAGATCAGAAAAACATTCAGTACTTC	CASSSIADQKNIQYF
14	TRBV5-4	NA	TRBJ2-5	NA	TGTGCCAGCAGCTTTACCCAGGGAAAAGAGACCCAGTACTTC	CASSFTQGKETQYF
16	TRBV6-5	NA	TRBJ2-7	NA	TGTGCCAGCAGTTACACAGGGCCCTCGGACCTTTACGAGCAGTACTTC	CASSYTGPSDLYEQYF
19	TRBV27	TRBD1	TRBJ1-6	NA	TGTGCCAGCAGTTCCCCTAAAGACAGGGTGGGGTACATTGCATCACCCCTCCACTTT	CASSSPKDRVGYIASPLHF
14	TRBV10-3	TRBD2	TRBJ2-3	NA	TGTGCCATCAGGAAAACTAGCGAGCCAGATACGCAGTATTTT	CAIRKTSEPDTQYF
15	TRBV7-3	TRBD1	TRBJ1-2	NA	TGTGCCAGCAGCTTAACGGTCGGGACAGGGGGCGGCTACACCTTC	CASSLTVGTGGGYTF
15	TRBV5-4	TRBD2	TRBJ2-2	NA	TGTGCCAGCGGGACGGCGGGGGGTGGCACCGGGGAGCTGTTTTTT	CASGTAGGGTGELFF
16	TRBV4-3	NA	TRBJ2-6	NA	TGCGCCAGCAGCCAAGATGAGGTCTCTGGGGCCAACGTCCTGACTTTC	CASSQDEVSGANVLTF
15	TRBV5-1	NA	TRBJ1-5	NA	TGCGCCAGCAGCTTGGCAGGGATTAGCAATCAGCCCCAGCATTTT	CASSLAGISNQPQHF
15	TRBV7-7	NA	TRBJ2-2	NA	TGTGCCAGCAGCTTAGGGGCCGGGAACACCGGGGAGCTGTTTTTT	CASSLGAGNTGELFF
14	TRBV6-4	NA	TRBJ1-2	NA	TGTGCCAGCAGTGCCGTAGCAAGCAACTATGGCTACACCTTC	CASSAVASNYGYTF
17	TRBV9	NA	TRBJ2-7	NA	TGTGCCAGCAGCGTAGATCCCTCGCGGGGGCTTTTCTCCGAGCAGTACTTC	CASSVDPSRGLFSEQYF
13	TRBV27	NA	TRBJ2-7	once	TGTGCCAGCAGTTTTCACAACACCTACGAGCAGTACTTC	CASSFHNTYEQYF
11	TRBV10-1	NA	TRBJ2-7	NA	TGCGCCAGCGGACAGTCCTACGAGCAGTACTTC	CASGQSYEQYF
15	TRBV6-6	NA	TRBJ1-2	NA	TGTGCCAGCAGCCAACCTGGGACATCGGAGGACGGCTACACCTTC	CASSQPGTSEDGYTF
15	TRBV30	TRBD1	TRBJ2-7	NA	TGTGCCTGGAGTGTACCTCGGACAGGGGGCTACGAGCAGTACTTC	CAWSVPRTGGYEQYF
15	TRBV5-4	TRBD2	TRBJ2-3	NA	TGTGCCAGCAGCTTCTACGGGGGGAACACAGATACGCAGTATTTT	CASSFYGGNTDTQYF
12	TRBV11-2	NA	TRBJ1-3	NA	TGTGCCAGCTACAGCTCTGGAAACACCATATATTTT	CASYSSGNTIYF
13	TRBV4-1	NA	TRBJ2-7	NA	TGCGCCAGCAGCCAAGTCCCGGGGTACGAGCAGTACTTC	CASSQVPGYEQYF
13	TRBV7-8	NA	TRBJ1-5	NA	TGTGCCAGCAGCCCTCAGGGGAATCAGCCCCAGCATTTT	CASSPQGNQPQHF
16	TRBV5-8	TRBD1	TRBJ1-5	NA	TGTGCCAGCAGCTTAGAACACGGGACAGGGGGACAGCCCCAGCATTTT	CASSLEHGTGGQPQHF
12	TRBV4-1	NA	TRBJ2-3	NA	TGCGCCAGCAGCCAAGGGCAAGATACGCAGTATTTT	CASSQGQDTQYF
15	TRBV10-3	NA	TRBJ1-5	once	TGTGCCATCAGTGAGACGGAGGGTACCGGTCAGCCCCAGCATTTT	CAISETEGTGQPQHF
15	TRBV6-1	NA	TRBJ1-5	NA	TGTGCCAGCAGTGAAGTTAGGTTACTAAATCAGCCCCAGCATTTT	CASSEVRLLNQPQHF
15	TRBV2	TRBD1	TRBJ1-1	NA	TGTGCCAGCAACTGGGACAGGGAGTCGGGCACTGAAGCTTTCTTT	CASNWDRESGTEAFF
14	TRBV7-8	NA	TRBJ2-7	NA	TGTGCCAGCAGCCTCATGACAGCATCGGGTAGCCCGTACTTC	CASSLMTASGSPYF
16	TRBV6-5	NA	TRBJ1-1	NA	TGTGCCAGCAGTTACAGCGAGGCTGTCGGGAACACTGAAGCTTTCTTT	CASSYSEAVGNTEAFF
15	TRBV7-6	TRBD1	TRBJ1-5	NA	TGTGCCAGCAGCCTCGAGACAGGGTTCAATCAGCCCCAGCATTTT	CASSLETGFNQPQHF
13	TRBV10-3	NA	TRBJ1-2	few	TGTGCCAGCGCCGGGACAAGAAACTATGGCTACACCTTC	CASAGTRNYGYTF
13	TRBV6-6	NA	TRBJ1-2	NA	TGTGCCAGCAGTGATTTCGAGGCGTATGGCTACACCTTC	CASSDFEAYGYTF
16	TRBV6-5	NA	TRBJ2-1	NA	TGTGCCAGCAGTTACCAGGGGGGTAGTTCCTACAATGAGCAGTTCTTC	CASSYQGGSSYNEQFF
16	TRBV7-2	NA	TRBJ1-1	NA	TGTGCCAGCAGCTTCAGATTACAGATCATGAACACTGAAGCTTTCTTT	CASSFRLQIMNTEAFF